The 32 T cell receptor beta chains below all came from one sample that was sequenced in a study of cytotoxic CD8 clonotypes in ibrutinib-treated CLL. The assay was immunoSEQ multiplex PCR, and TCRdb's table has in-frame clones only and misses some. This table holds more than 200,000 clones, roughly 70% found once. Source: PBMCs, taken after 24 months of ibrutinib treatment. The receptors originated from a human donor with chronic lymphocytic leukemia.

The gene calls are TRBV19 and TRBJ1-4; no clear D gene. Germline lookup yields CDR1 LNHDA and CDR2 SQIVND (reference sequence). V was shortened by 11 bases and J by 7 bases, with 11 bases between the two germline ends. This CDR3 is built from 11 residues. The CDR3 protein is CAGKAGEKLFF. CDR3 DNA: TGTGCCGGCAAGGCGGGTGAAAAACTGTTTTTT.

The chain joins TRBV28 to TRBJ2-6; TRBD1 aligns across 9 bases. The CDR3 consists of 17 residues. V lost 10 bases and J lost 4; bases outside the gene matches: 14. Germline loops: CDR1 MDHEN, CDR2 SYDVKM. The CDR3 nucleotides are TGTGCCACTATTATCGGACAGGGGAAGGCCGGGGCCAACGTCCTGACTTTC. It specifies CATIIGQGKAGANVLTF.

The chain is built from TRBV9 and TRBJ2-5; D is uncertain. V lost 4 bases and J 5 bases, leaving 12 bases between the germline ends. Per germline, CDR1 SGDLS and CDR2 YYNGEE. This CDR3 has 13 residues. The CDR3 DNA is TGTGCCAGCAGCCGCGGTTTCTGGGAGACCCAGTACTTC. Encoded protein: CASSRGFWETQYF. The full variable domain, its missing parts supplied by reference TRBV9 and TRBJ2-5, is DSGVTQTPKHLITATGQRVTLRCSPRSGDLSVYWYQQSLDQGLQFLIQYYNGEERAKGNILERFSAQQFPDLHSELNLSSLELGDSALYFCASSRGFWETQYFGPGTRLLVL.

The chain combines TRBV29-1 with TRBJ2-7; D tentatively fits TRBD1 or TRBD2 (7 bases each). This CDR3 is 16 amino acids long. Trimming removed 4 bases from V and 0 bases from J, with 19 bases in between. Looked up from germline, CDR1 is SQVTM and CDR2 is ANQGSEA. The CDR3 protein is CSVVQGRGPDSYEQYF. The CDR3 nucleotides read TGCAGCGTTGTACAGGGGAGGGGACCCGACTCCTACGAGCAGTACTTC.

The rearrangement links TRBV11-3 to TRBJ2-5; TRBD1 might be the D (6 bases). This CDR3 comprises 15 residues. CDR1 and CDR2 (germline): SGHNT, YENEEA. V was trimmed by 0 bases and J by 5 bases, leaving 13 bases between them. This CDR3 is CASSLDQGSGETQYF. As DNA, the CDR3 is TGTGCCAGCAGCTTAGATCAGGGGTCCGGGGAGACCCAGTACTTC.

A remark on this clone: Other DNA sequences in this specimen translate into the identical CDR3. This chain links TRBV11-2 with TRBJ2-7; D remains unclear. Germline V gives CDR1 SGHAT, CDR2 FQNNGV. V was pared by 1 base and J by 0 bases, with 7 bases between. The CDR3 totals 14 residues. CDR3 protein: CASSLGGGSYEQYF. The DNA for the CDR3 is TGTGCCAGCAGCTTAGGCGGCGGCTCCTACGAGCAGTACTTC.

This clone was seen just once. This chain uses TRBV28 with TRBJ2-7; D remains ambiguous. The CDR3 covers 12 residues. The germline gives CDR1 MDHEN, CDR2 SYDVKM. V was pared by 5 bases and J by 7 bases, with 12 bases between. CDR3 DNA: TGTGCCAGCAGTGGTATCATTCAGGAGCAGTACTTC. Protein sequence: CASSGIIQEQYF.

The table lists this clone with a count of one. The gene calls are TRBV6-5 and TRBJ2-5, with 10 nucleotides matching TRBD1. The length of the CDR3 is 13 residues. The germline V gene encodes CDR1 MNHEY and CDR2 SVGAGI. V was clipped by 6 bases and J by 3 bases; unmatched bases: 1. DNA for the CDR3: TGTGCCAGCAGCGGGACAGGGGAAGAGACCCAGTACTTC. It specifies CASSGTGEETQYF.

V usage is TRBV18 and J usage is TRBJ2-3; 8 bases agree with TRBD1. The V and J ends lost 6 bases and 4 bases, in that order; junction bases with no gene match: 9. There are 15 residues in the CDR3. Germline V lookup: CDR1 KGHSH, CDR2 LQKENI. The CDR3 loop is CASSLRQGSADTQYF. The CDR3 DNA sequence: TGTGCCAGCTCGCTAAGACAGGGGTCTGCAGATACGCAGTATTTT.

The chain couples TRBV18 to TRBJ2-5, with D possibly being TRBD1 (5 bases). This CDR3 is 16 amino acids long. Trimming took off 3 bases at V and 2 bases at J, with 16 bases between the two ends. CDR1 and CDR2 (germline): KGHSH, LQKENI. CDR3 sequence reads: CASSPGHTSDQETQYF. The CDR3 DNA sequence: TGTGCCAGCTCACCGGGGCATACGTCGGATCAAGAGACCCAGTACTTC.

In nucleotides, the CDR3 is TGTGCCAGCAGCCCCCTTCAGGCTAGCGGCAACACCGGGGAGCTGTTTTTT. It codes for CASSPLQASGNTGELFF. The rearrangement uses TRBV5-6 and TRBJ2-2; 7 bases fit TRBD2. V trimming: 4 bases; J trimming: 2 bases; junction bases outside the gene matches: 11. This CDR3 is built from 17 residues. From germline, CDR1 is SGHDT and CDR2 YYEEEE. Full variable domain (remainder filled in from reference TRBV5-6 and TRBJ2-2): DAGVTQSPTHLIKTRGQQVTLRCSPKSGHDTVSWYQQALGQGPQFIFQYYEEEERQRGNFPDRFSGHQFPNYSSELNVNALLLGDSALYLCASSPLQASGNTGELFFGEGSRLTVL.

This chain connects TRBV29-1 to TRBJ2-1, with TRBD2 as a possible D gene (6 bases). CDR1 and CDR2 (germline): SQVTM, ANQGSEA. V gave up 1 base and J gave up 1 base, with 11 bases separating them. CDR3 size: 15 residues. The CDR3 bases are TGCAGCGTTGAAGGCTTCGGAGGGTCCTACAATGAGCAGTTCTTC. Its translation: CSVEGFGGSYNEQFF.

V usage is TRBV6-5 and J usage is TRBJ1-2; D is undetermined. This CDR3 is 14 amino acids long. Germline-derived CDR1 and CDR2 are MNHEY and SVGAGI. V was shortened by 7 bases and J by 3 bases, with 15 bases between the two germline ends. The CDR3 region is CASTFSGRHYGYTF. The CDR3 DNA reads as TGTGCCAGCACCTTTTCTGGGAGGCACTATGGCTACACCTTC.

This chain uses TRBV9 with TRBJ2-2; D tentatively fits TRBD1 or TRBD2 (5 bases each). Trimming left V 4 bases short and J 6 bases short, with 19 bases between. The CDR3 has 16 amino acids. Germline-derived CDR1 and CDR2 are SGDLS and YYNGEE. The CDR3 loop reads CASSSSGRTSAGELFF. The CDR3 region has the DNA TGTGCCAGCAGCTCTTCGGGACGGACCTCGGCCGGGGAGCTGTTTTTT.

The chain carries TRBV28 and TRBJ1-2; the D gene is possibly TRBD1 (6 bases). The CDR3 runs to 19 residues. V gave up 4 bases and J gave up 4 bases, with 28 bases separating them. Germline V CDR1 and CDR2: MDHEN, SYDVKM. The CDR3 here is CASSSPMIRGPLIFYGYTF. CDR3 DNA: TGTGCCAGCAGTTCCCCTATGATCAGGGGACCATTAATATTCTATGGCTACACCTTC.

The V call is TRBV27, the J call TRBJ1-5; D gene uncertain. The CDR3 has 15 amino acids. Germline V gene data show CDR1 as MNHEY and CDR2 as SMNVEV (reference sequence). V was clipped by 3 bases and J by 9 bases, with 18 bases between them. In nucleotides, the CDR3 is TGTGCCAGCAGTTTTGAGCGGTTGGGCGCCGGGCCCCAGCATTTT. Translation gives CASSFERLGAGPQHF.

The chain links TRBV5-4 to TRBJ2-1, with D perhaps TRBD1 or TRBD2 (6 bases each). CDR1 and CDR2 (germline): SGHNT, YYREEE (reference sequence). The CDR3 is made up of 15 amino acids. The V end lost 0 bases, the J end lost 2 bases, and 9 bases lay between the germline ends. The CDR3 region is CASSLAGATYNEQFF. Here the CDR3 DNA reads TGTGCCAGCAGCTTGGCGGGGGCCACCTACAATGAGCAGTTCTTC.

This clone was seen only a few times. This chain joins TRBV5-1 and TRBJ1-5, with D uncertain. Trimming took off 3 bases at V and 0 bases at J, with 4 bases between the two ends. Germline assignment: CDR1 SGHRS and CDR2 YFSETQ. The CDR3 length is 13 residues. In DNA form, the CDR3 reads TGCGCCAGCAGCTCAAATAGCAATCAGCCCCAGCATTTT. It is translated as CASSSNSNQPQHF.

This chain links TRBV5-5 with TRBJ1-1; 7 nucleotides match TRBD1. The CDR3 length is 14 residues. The V gene end was trimmed by 5 bases and the J gene end by 1 base; junction bases not matched to a gene: 5. Per germline, CDR1 SGHKS and CDR2 YYEKEE (reference sequence). CDR3 loop: CASSVGQPNTEAFF. The CDR3 bases are TGTGCCAGCAGTGTGGGACAGCCGAACACTGAAGCTTTCTTT. The full variable domain, in which reference TRBV5-5 and TRBJ1-1 provide the parts outside the CDR3, is DAGVTQSPTHLIKTRGQQVTLRCSPISGHKSVSWYQQVLGQGPQFIFQYYEKEERGRGNFPDRFSARQFPNYSSELNVNALLLGDSALYLCASSVGQPNTEAFFGQGTRLTVV.

The genes are TRBV6-5 and TRBJ2-1; the D is unclear. The germline V and J ends were trimmed by 0 bases and 7 bases, with 7 bases remaining between them. Germline V gene sequence: CDR1 MNHEY, CDR2 SVGAGI. The CDR3 has 13 amino acids. The CDR3 DNA is TGTGCCAGCAGTTACTCACAGTGGAATGAGCAGTTCTTC. Translation gives CASSYSQWNEQFF.

This clone has a single count. The V and J genes are TRBV10-3 and TRBJ2-3; either TRBD1 or TRBD2 may fit D (6 bases each). Between the trimmed V and J ends, which lost 8 bases and 6 bases, there was a span of 21 bases. CDR3 length: 15 amino acids. CDR1 is ENHRY, CDR2 SYGVKD, per germline. Written as DNA, the CDR3 is TGTGCCATCGGAGGGGGTGGGGAGACGATCGATACGCAGTATTTT. Translating it yields CAIGGGGETIDTQYF.

This sequence joins TRBV18 and TRBJ2-1; D perhaps matches TRBD2 (5 bases). The germline V gene encodes CDR1 KGHSH and CDR2 LQKENI. V was clipped by 3 bases and J by 8 bases, with 11 bases between them. The length of the CDR3 is 13 residues. The CDR3, as DNA: TGTGCCAGCTCACCCCCCCAAGCGGATGAGCAGTTCTTC. It codes for CASSPPQADEQFF.

The chain has TRBV2 and TRBJ2-5, with 10 bases matching TRBD1. Per the germline V gene, CDR1 is SNHLY and CDR2 is FYNNEI. J lost 5 bases, V lost 6 bases, and 9 bases had no gene match. The CDR3 is 15 residues long. This CDR3 reads CASRETGGGRETQYF. Written as DNA, the CDR3 is TGTGCCAGCAGGGAGACAGGGGGCGGACGTGAGACCCAGTACTTC.

The J gene is TRBJ2-2, the V gene TRBV6-1; weak D call: TRBD1 (6 bases). Trimming left V 4 bases short and J 7 bases short, with 16 bases between. CDR3 size: 15 residues. Germline CDR1 reads MNHNS; CDR2 reads SASEGT. In DNA form, the CDR3 reads TGTGCCAGCAGTGGAGGCAGGGGTTTCAACGGGGAGCTGTTTTTT. This codes for CASSGGRGFNGELFF.

V gene TRBV30 combines with J gene TRBJ1-2; D uncertain. The V end was cut by 5 bases, the J end by 8 bases, with 18 bases between. This CDR3 has 13 residues. Germline values: CDR1 GTSNPN, CDR2 SVGIG (reference sequence). The CDR3 sequence: CAWGPDGSLGYTF. In nucleotides, the CDR3 is TGTGCCTGGGGCCCGGACGGGTCTCTAGGCTACACCTTC.

The chain is built from TRBV7-8 and TRBJ2-1; D is possibly TRBD2 (7 bases). The CDR3 runs 15 residues. Germline assignment: CDR1 SGHVS and CDR2 FQNEAQ. Trimming removed 5 bases at V and 0 bases at J, with 11 bases between. DNA for the CDR3: TGTGCCAGCAGCCGCGGGGGCGACTCCTACAATGAGCAGTTCTTC. Translated: CASSRGGDSYNEQFF.

The chain joins TRBV6-5 to TRBJ2-3, with D possibly being TRBD1 (6 bases). The CDR3 is 15 residues long. The V end lost 6 bases, the J end lost 0 bases, and 13 bases lay between the germline ends. CDR1 MNHEY and CDR2 SVGAGI come from the germline V gene. DNA for the CDR3: TGTGCCAGCAGACAAGGACAGACTAGCACAGATACGCAGTATTTT. It specifies CASRQGQTSTDTQYF.

This clone was detected a few times. This chain links TRBV5-6 with TRBJ2-7; maybe TRBD2 (5 bases). The length of the CDR3 is 12 residues. Germline-derived CDR1 and CDR2 are SGHDT and YYEEEE. V was clipped by 4 bases and J by 3 bases, with 8 bases between them. This chain's CDR3 is CASSAGDYEQYF. CDR3 sequence (DNA): TGTGCCAGCAGCGCCGGGGACTACGAGCAGTACTTC.

This sequence joins TRBV25-1 and TRBJ2-1, with 15 bases that match TRBD2. The CDR3 contains 18 residues. V gave up 4 bases and J gave up 5 bases; unmatched junction bases: 9. Germline V gene data show CDR1 as MGHDK and CDR2 as SYGVNS. CDR3 protein: CASSGPGTSGRMNNEQFF. The CDR3 bases are TGTGCCAGCAGTGGCCCCGGGACTAGCGGGAGGATGAACAATGAGCAGTTCTTC.

In its sample, this clone was seen a few times. This chain connects TRBV4-1 to TRBJ1-2; 12 nucleotides line up with TRBD1. The germline V gene has CDR1 MGHRA and CDR2 YSYEKL. CDR3 length equals 14 residues. The junction had 0 bases not matched to a gene; V was cut back by 1 base and J by 6 bases. CDR3 protein: CASSQGDRGHGYTF. The CDR3 DNA is TGCGCCAGCAGCCAAGGGGACAGGGGGCATGGCTACACCTTC.

The chain uses TRBV7-2 and TRBJ2-1; D call uncertain. There are 14 residues in the CDR3. Trimming took 1 base from V and 9 from J, leaving 13 bases between them. Per the germline V gene, CDR1 is SGHTA and CDR2 is FQGNSA. The CDR3 nucleotides read TGTGCCAGCAGCTTAGTGGTCTTTGATACTGAGCAGTTCTTC. Translating it yields CASSLVVFDTEQFF.

The rearrangement links TRBV9 to TRBJ2-1, with 7 bases fitting TRBD2. The germline gives CDR1 SGDLS, CDR2 YYNGEE. V lost 3 bases and J lost 1; bases outside the gene matches: 10. CDR3 length equals 17 residues. The CDR3 nucleotides read TGTGCCAGCAGCGCCCCATCTAGCGGAACTTCCTACAATGAGCAGTTCTTC. Amino acids: CASSAPSSGTSYNEQFF.